This T cell receptor beta chain was sequenced in a study of T cell changes during pregnancy in multiple sclerosis (dated by TCRdb to the late 2010s). In terms of the full investigation: Changes in the T cell repertoire over the course of pregnancy were examined in this study in women with multiple sclerosis.

A note on this clone: It has no known antigen specificity. No qualities accompany the bases; no much larger clone lies one base away.

The library relied on the immunoSEQ multiplex PCR assay. Drawn from immuneACCESS, this table holds only the in-frame rearrangements with V and J called that TCRdb kept. Clones are partly lost; checked studies trace under half to an unresolved V gene and leave the rest unexplained. Recorded for this sample are 32,000 or so clones; roughly 89% of them occurred a single time. The biggest ten clones account for over 9.5% of the sample. V is reduced by 5 bases and J by 7 bases, leaving a spacing of 14 bases between them. For CDR1 and CDR2, the germline V gene lists MDHEN and SYDVKM. From its cysteine to its phenylalanine, the CDR3 spans 13 amino acids. Kept here is only the CDR3 DNA, which spans 39 bases and is read in frame from base 1.

The clonotype was recovered from a female donor with multiple sclerosis, enrolled in a pregnancy study. The rearrangement combines TRBV28 with TRBJ2-5; the best D guess is TRBD2, with 6 bases matching. The specimen comprised CD8+ T cells from peripheral blood mononuclear cells, sampled in the second trimester of pregnancy. The bases read TGTGCCAGCAGTGCATCCGGGACTTCGACCCAGTACTTC. Its translation is CASSASGTSTQYF.